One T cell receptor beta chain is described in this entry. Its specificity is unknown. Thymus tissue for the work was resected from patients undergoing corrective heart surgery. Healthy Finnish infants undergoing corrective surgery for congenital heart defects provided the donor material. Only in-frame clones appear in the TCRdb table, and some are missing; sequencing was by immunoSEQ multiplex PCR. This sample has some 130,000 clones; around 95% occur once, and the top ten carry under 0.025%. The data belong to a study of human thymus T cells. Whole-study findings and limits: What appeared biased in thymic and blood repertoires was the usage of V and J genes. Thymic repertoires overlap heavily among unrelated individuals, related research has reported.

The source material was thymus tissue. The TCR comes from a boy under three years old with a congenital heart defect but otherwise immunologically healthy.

The CDR3 nucleotides read TGTGCCAGCAGCTTAGCGGGGCAGGTGAACACTGAAGCTTTCTTT. This gives the protein CASSLAGQVNTEAFF. The chain couples TRBV7-2 to TRBJ1-1; D perhaps matches TRBD1 (5 bases). Germline loops: CDR1 SGHTA, CDR2 FQGNSA. The CDR3 has 15 amino acids. Trimming cost V 0 bases and J 0 bases, with 8 bases left between them. Full variable domain (rest looked up from reference TRBV7-2 and TRBJ1-1): GAGVSQSPSNKVTEKGKDVELRCDPISGHTALYWYRQSLGQGLEFLIYFQGNSAPDKSGLPSDRFSAERTGGSVSTLTIQRTQQEDSAVYLCASSLAGQVNTEAFFGQGTRLTVV.